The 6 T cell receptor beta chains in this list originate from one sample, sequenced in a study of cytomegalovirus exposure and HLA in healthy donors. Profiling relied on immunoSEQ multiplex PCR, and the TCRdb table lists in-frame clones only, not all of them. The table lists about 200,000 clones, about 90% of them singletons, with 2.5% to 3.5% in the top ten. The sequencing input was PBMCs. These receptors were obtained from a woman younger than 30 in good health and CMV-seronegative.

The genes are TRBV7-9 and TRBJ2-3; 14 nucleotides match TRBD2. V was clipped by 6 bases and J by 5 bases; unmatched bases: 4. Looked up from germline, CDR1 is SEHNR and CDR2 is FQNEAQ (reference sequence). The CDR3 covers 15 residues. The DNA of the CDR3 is TGTGCCAGCAGTTCGGGACTAGCGGGGGAAGATACGCAGTATTTT. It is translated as CASSSGLAGEDTQYF.

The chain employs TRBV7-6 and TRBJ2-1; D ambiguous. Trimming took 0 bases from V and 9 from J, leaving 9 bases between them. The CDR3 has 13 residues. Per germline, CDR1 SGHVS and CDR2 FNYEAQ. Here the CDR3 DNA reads TGTGCCAGCAGCTTAGCGGCCCCGTTTGAGCAGTTCTTC. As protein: CASSLAAPFEQFF.

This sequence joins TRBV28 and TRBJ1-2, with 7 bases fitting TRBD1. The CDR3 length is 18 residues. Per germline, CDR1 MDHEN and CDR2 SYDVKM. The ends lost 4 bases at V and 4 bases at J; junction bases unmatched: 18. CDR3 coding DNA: TGTGCCAGCAGTTCGAGACGACAGGGAAACGGACCTGGCTATGGCTACACCTTC. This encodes CASSSRRQGNGPGYGYTF.

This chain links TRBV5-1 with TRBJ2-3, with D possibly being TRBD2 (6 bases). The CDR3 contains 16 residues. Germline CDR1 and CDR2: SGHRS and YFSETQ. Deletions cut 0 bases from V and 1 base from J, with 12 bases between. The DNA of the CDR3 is TGCGCCAGCAGCTTGGTGGCGGGGTCAGGCACAGATACGCAGTATTTT. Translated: CASSLVAGSGTDTQYF.

For the CDR3, the DNA is TGTGCCAGCAGTGAGACAGGGCTGTCTAATGAAAAACTGTTTTTT. This encodes CASSETGLSNEKLFF. V is TRBV2 and J is TRBJ1-4; 7 bases fit TRBD1. Germline CDR1 and CDR2: SNHLY and FYNNEI. The junction had 4 bases not matched to a gene; V was cut back by 3 bases and J by 3 bases. The CDR3 totals 15 residues.

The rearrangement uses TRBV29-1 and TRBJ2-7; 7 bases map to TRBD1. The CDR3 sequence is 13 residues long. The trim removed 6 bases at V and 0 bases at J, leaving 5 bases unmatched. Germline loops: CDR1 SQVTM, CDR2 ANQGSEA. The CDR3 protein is CSVLQGFSYEQYF. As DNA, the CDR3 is TGCAGCGTCTTACAGGGGTTCTCCTACGAGCAGTACTTC.